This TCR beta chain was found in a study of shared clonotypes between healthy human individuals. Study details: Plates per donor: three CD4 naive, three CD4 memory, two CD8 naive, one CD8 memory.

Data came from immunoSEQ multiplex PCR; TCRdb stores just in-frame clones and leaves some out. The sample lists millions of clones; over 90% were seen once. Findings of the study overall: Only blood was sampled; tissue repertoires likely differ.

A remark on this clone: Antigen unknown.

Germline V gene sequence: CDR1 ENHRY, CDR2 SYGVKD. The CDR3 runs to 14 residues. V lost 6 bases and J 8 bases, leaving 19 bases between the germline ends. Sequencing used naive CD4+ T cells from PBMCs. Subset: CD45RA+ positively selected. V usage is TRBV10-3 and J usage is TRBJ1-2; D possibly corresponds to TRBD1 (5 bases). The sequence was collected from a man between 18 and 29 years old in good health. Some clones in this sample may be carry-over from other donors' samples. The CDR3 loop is CAIRPEGGARGYTF. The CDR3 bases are TGTGCCATCAGACCCGAAGGAGGGGCTCGGGGCTACACCTTC.